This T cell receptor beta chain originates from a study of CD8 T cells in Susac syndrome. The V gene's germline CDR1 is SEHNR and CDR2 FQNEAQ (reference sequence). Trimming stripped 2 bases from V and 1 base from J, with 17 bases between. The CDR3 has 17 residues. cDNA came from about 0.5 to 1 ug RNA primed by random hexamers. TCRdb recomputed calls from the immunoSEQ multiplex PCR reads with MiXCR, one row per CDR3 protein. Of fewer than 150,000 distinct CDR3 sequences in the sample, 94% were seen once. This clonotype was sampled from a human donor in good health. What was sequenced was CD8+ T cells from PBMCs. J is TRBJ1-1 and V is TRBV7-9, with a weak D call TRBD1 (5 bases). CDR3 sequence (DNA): TGTGCCAGCAGCTTATTCCTCCCAGGGAGCGGGAACACTGAAGCTTTCTTT. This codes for CASSLFLPGSGNTEAFF.